A selection of T cell receptor beta chains follows, all from one sample in a study of naive and memory T cell subsets. Each CDR3 protein is one row after TCRdb ran MiXCR on the UMI-ligation and nested PCR reads. The sample lists 95,000 to 110,000 distinct CDR3 sequences, more than 12% occurring once. Source material: naive CD8+ T cells from blood. The receptor set was obtained from a human donor in good health. The CDR3 runs from the conserved cysteine through the conserved F or W. Fields, in order: CDR3 DNA, CDR3 protein, J gene, D gene, V gene, clone size. The D gene is left open where the match is weak. A row's size may be missing; if present it is once, few, many or a size class.

cdr3_nt: TGCAGCGACAGAGTCACTAACTATGGCTACACCTTC
cdr3_aa: CSDRVTNYGYTF
j_call: TRBJ1-2
d_call: .
v_call: TRBV29-1
clone_size: .

cdr3_nt: TGCGCCAGCAGCCAAGAGATTGATAGGACAGGGGTGAACACTGAAGCTTTCTTT
cdr3_aa: CASSQEIDRTGVNTEAFF
j_call: TRBJ1-1
d_call: TRBD1
v_call: TRBV4-3
clone_size: few

cdr3_nt: TGTGCCAGCAGTCCCCGTTGGGATGAGCAGTTCTTC
cdr3_aa: CASSPRWDEQFF
j_call: TRBJ2-1
d_call: .
v_call: TRBV12-3/TRBV12-4
clone_size: .

cdr3_nt: TGTGCCAGCAGCTTAGCGGGGGACCACACAGATACGCAGTATTTT
cdr3_aa: CASSLAGDHTDTQYF
j_call: TRBJ2-3
d_call: .
v_call: TRBV7-9
clone_size: few

cdr3_nt: TGTGCCAGCAGCTTAGCAACCTCCGGGACAGCCCCCAGTCCCTACGAGCAGTACTTC
cdr3_aa: CASSLATSGTAPSPYEQYF
j_call: TRBJ2-7
d_call: TRBD1
v_call: TRBV7-6
clone_size: few

cdr3_nt: TGTGCCAGCAGCTTGAATCTAGTAGGGGTAGAGACCCAGTACTTC
cdr3_aa: CASSLNLVGVETQYF
j_call: TRBJ2-5
d_call: .
v_call: TRBV11-2
clone_size: many

cdr3_nt: TGCAGCGTAACGGTCCGCCGAGTGGACGAGCAGTACTTC
cdr3_aa: CSVTVRRVDEQYF
j_call: TRBJ2-7
d_call: .
v_call: TRBV29-1
clone_size: many

cdr3_nt: TGTGCCAGCAGTTTTGGGACTATGCTTGAAAAACTGTTTTTT
cdr3_aa: CASSFGTMLEKLFF
j_call: TRBJ1-4
d_call: .
v_call: TRBV28
clone_size: few

cdr3_nt: TGTGCCAGCACCATAAGCGGGAGGGGGACAGATACGCAGTATTTT
cdr3_aa: CASTISGRGTDTQYF
j_call: TRBJ2-3
d_call: TRBD2
v_call: TRBV12-3/TRBV12-4
clone_size: few

cdr3_nt: TGCGCCAGCAGCGGAGGGACAGCGGGCAATGAGCAGTTCTTC
cdr3_aa: CASSGGTAGNEQFF
j_call: TRBJ2-1
d_call: .
v_call: TRBV5-1
clone_size: few

cdr3_nt: TGTGCCAGCAGCTCCCCCGGGACAGCTTACAATGAGCAGTTCTTC
cdr3_aa: CASSSPGTAYNEQFF
j_call: TRBJ2-1
d_call: TRBD1
v_call: TRBV11-1
clone_size: few

cdr3_nt: TGCAGTGCTAGTTTGGGACAGGTCTCTTCCTATGGCTACACCTTC
cdr3_aa: CSASLGQVSSYGYTF
j_call: TRBJ1-2
d_call: TRBD1
v_call: TRBV20-1
clone_size: .

cdr3_nt: TGTGCCAGCAGCTTTGGTGGCAGTGAAGCTTTCTTT
cdr3_aa: CASSFGGSEAFF
j_call: TRBJ1-1
d_call: .
v_call: TRBV7-9
clone_size: .

cdr3_nt: TGTGCCAGCCGACTAGCGGGGACGCAAGAGACCCAGTACTTC
cdr3_aa: CASRLAGTQETQYF
j_call: TRBJ2-5
d_call: TRBD2
v_call: TRBV28
clone_size: .

cdr3_nt: TGTGCCAGCAGCTTGGCGGCTAGCGGACGAGATGAGCAGTTCTTC
cdr3_aa: CASSLAASGRDEQFF
j_call: TRBJ2-1
d_call: TRBD2
v_call: TRBV5-4
clone_size: many

cdr3_nt: TGCAGCGTCCAACAGGGACCCTACGAGCAGTACTTC
cdr3_aa: CSVQQGPYEQYF
j_call: TRBJ2-7
d_call: .
v_call: TRBV29-1
clone_size: .

cdr3_nt: TGCGCCAGCAGCCAAGACGGGTCGGAGGCAGATACGCAGTATTTT
cdr3_aa: CASSQDGSEADTQYF
j_call: TRBJ2-3
d_call: .
v_call: TRBV4-3
clone_size: .

cdr3_nt: TGTGCCAGTAAACGGACAGGGCTAAATGAGCAGTTCTTC
cdr3_aa: CASKRTGLNEQFF
j_call: TRBJ2-1
d_call: TRBD1
v_call: TRBV19
clone_size: many

cdr3_nt: TGTGCCAGCAGTGTCCCCGGGACGGCAAGCACAGATACGCAGTATTTT
cdr3_aa: CASSVPGTASTDTQYF
j_call: TRBJ2-3
d_call: .
v_call: TRBV12-3/TRBV12-4
clone_size: many

cdr3_nt: TGTGCCAGCAGTGACCGTCCGAATGAGCAGTTCTTC
cdr3_aa: CASSDRPNEQFF
j_call: TRBJ2-1
d_call: .
v_call: TRBV6-1
clone_size: .

cdr3_nt: TGCGCCAGCAGCCCCGAAGGGGGACTGGGCACTGAAGCTTTCTTT
cdr3_aa: CASSPEGGLGTEAFF
j_call: TRBJ1-1
d_call: .
v_call: TRBV4-3
clone_size: few

cdr3_nt: TGTGCCAGTTCCGGGGGGAGCTCCTACAATGAGCAGTTCTTC
cdr3_aa: CASSGGSSYNEQFF
j_call: TRBJ2-1
d_call: TRBD2
v_call: TRBV19
clone_size: many

cdr3_nt: TGCAGCGTTGTGGGGGTTTACGAGCAGTACTTC
cdr3_aa: CSVVGVYEQYF
j_call: TRBJ2-7
d_call: .
v_call: TRBV29-1
clone_size: many

cdr3_nt: TGCAGCGTTGAAAGGAACACTGAAGCTTTCTTT
cdr3_aa: CSVERNTEAFF
j_call: TRBJ1-1
d_call: .
v_call: TRBV29-1
clone_size: .

cdr3_nt: TGCGCCAGCAGCCCTTTAGGACTAGCGGGAGGCAACTACAATGAGCAGTTCTTC
cdr3_aa: CASSPLGLAGGNYNEQFF
j_call: TRBJ2-1
d_call: TRBD2
v_call: TRBV4-3
clone_size: many

cdr3_nt: TGCAGTGCTAGAGATTTCCTCGAGGCCCGCATTGAAGCTTTCTTT
cdr3_aa: CSARDFLEARIEAFF
j_call: TRBJ1-1
d_call: .
v_call: TRBV20-1
clone_size: many

cdr3_nt: TGTGCCAGCAGTTTAATAGGGAACGGTAATTCACCCCTCCACTTT
cdr3_aa: CASSLIGNGNSPLHF
j_call: TRBJ1-6
d_call: .
v_call: TRBV27
clone_size: .